This T cell receptor (beta chain) comes out of a study of cytomegalovirus exposure and HLA in healthy donors. Regarding the study as a whole: Using the classifier, cytomegalovirus status was reportedly diagnosed with high specificity and sensitivity.

V was pared by 4 bases and J by 4 bases, with 9 bases between. The CDR3 sequence is 13 residues long. The germline gives CDR1 SGDLS, CDR2 YYNGEE. The sample holds a few counts of this clone. The target antigen is unknown. Primers for the PCR totalled 60 Vbeta and 13 Jbeta. Sequenced by immunoSEQ multiplex PCR; TCRdb stores in-frame clones only, minus some. The table lists about 180,000 clones, 65% to 75% of them singletons. The rearrangement uses TRBV9 and TRBJ1-5; maybe TRBD1 (5 bases). The specimen was PBMCs. The TCR was taken from a human donor in good health. The CDR3 DNA reads TGTGCCAGCAGCTCGGGGGGGAATCAGCCCCAGCATTTT. Translation: CASSSGGNQPQHF.